The sequence of this T cell receptor (beta chain) was determined in a study of T cells in Graves' hyperthyroidism and ophthalmopathy. Study-wide results and limits: Most clonotypes that expanded in the thyroid above 0.001 also showed up in blood.

A note on this clonotype: Its antigen is unidentified. The junction and the germline gene differ at one end; a read error may be behind it.

Graves' hyperthyroidism was deemed stable absent ophthalmopathy progression within 18 months. Investigators excluded patients with uncontrolled infection, other autoimmune disease, pregnancy or lactation. In making diagnoses, clinical symptoms, serum thyroxine and TRAb, thyroid ultrasound and orbital computed tomography were all used. This CDR3 has 12 amino acids. CDR1 and CDR2 (germline): SQVTM, ANQGSEA. RNA transcripts gave rise to amplified TCR beta CDR3 regions. Carried out on the TCR CDR3, a first-round RT-PCR used the HTBI primer set. A single record per CDR3 protein comes from TCRdb applying MiXCR to the multiplex PCR reads. This sample has just under 750,000 distinct CDR3 sequences, with roughly a third found just once.

Specimen: blood. This clonotype was obtained from a woman aged 40 to 49 with Graves' hyperthyroidism. The rearrangement joins TRBV29-1 to TRBJ1-1; TRBD1 is a possible D gene (5 bases). CDR3 sequence (DNA): TGCAGCGTTCACAGCCTGGACACTGAAGCTTTCTTC. This translates into CSVHSLDTEAFF.